This T cell receptor beta chain was sequenced during a study of blood T cell repertoires in COVID-19. As originally analysed: Using reference gene primer amplification, nucleated cell counts were estimated. TCRdb's table, derived via immunoSEQ multiplex PCR, lists solely in-frame clones and lacks some. V, J and clone size are those of that table, while D and trimming were read from the DNA. The repertoire includes roughly 200,000 clones, approximately 82% of them detected once, and over 10% sits in the top ten. The sample holds one count of this clone. Sequencing was done on a sample of peripheral blood. The sequence derives from a human donor in a cohort sampled during active COVID-19.

CDR3 in amino acids: CSVEIQAYEQYF. CDR3 coding DNA: TGCAGCGTTGAAATTCAGGCCTACGAGCAGTACTTC. This chain joins TRBV29-1 and TRBJ2-7; D is undetermined. V was trimmed by 2 bases and J by 2 bases, leaving 7 bases between them. The CDR3 consists of 12 residues. From germline, CDR1 is SQVTM and CDR2 ANQGSEA.